This entry concerns a single T cell receptor beta chain. Its antigen remains unknown. This sample stems from a study of CD8 T cells in ankylosing spondylitis. Quantitative 5'-RACE with molecular barcodes was used to make the TCR beta libraries. One entry per CDR3 protein, called by TCRdb with MiXCR from the 5' RACE reads. Of 350,000 to 550,000 distinct CDR3 sequences listed, 20% to 30% were seen once; the top ten hold 0.85% to 1%. General observations from the study: Clones linked to disease, bearing a CD8+ phenotype, were relatively rare in peripheral blood. It appeared that ankylosing spondylitis blood was characterized by a TCR beta motif of 8 or 9 highly homologous variants. Some of the motif variants had earlier been found in reactive arthritis patients' fluid and blood. Reportedly, matched ankylosing spondylitis synovial fluid was significantly enriched for disease-linked clones.

Germline lookup yields CDR1 SGHAT and CDR2 FQNNGV. CDR3 length: 14 amino acids. Trimming removed 6 bases at V and 3 bases at J, with 12 bases between. The specimen was blood, either unsorted or a sorted T cell fraction (not recorded which). The chain has TRBV11-2 and TRBJ1-5; maybe TRBD1 (5 bases). The TCR originated in a male donor with ankylosing spondylitis. The CDR3 bases are TGTGCCAGCAGTTTCAGGGCGGTCAATCAGCCCCAGCATTTT. Its protein is CASSFRAVNQPQHF.